Sequencing of this T cell receptor beta chain was carried out in a study of T-cell reconstitution after alpha-beta-depleted transplantation in children. The CDR3 length is 13 residues. Germline assignment: CDR1 SGHAT and CDR2 FQNNGV. The ends were cut back, 8 bases at V and 0 bases at J, with 8 bases in the middle. Library preparation (for TCRbeta) was performed with unique molecular identifiers. MiXCR was run by TCRdb on the PCR reads, yielding one entry per CDR3 protein. This repertoire shows about 540,000 distinct CDR3 sequences, around 16% found once; its top ten account for approximately 3%. The source was PBMCs from the stem cell graft donor, collected from the stem cell graft. The clonotype comes from a human donor who donated a stem cell graft to a child with acute lymphoblastic leukemia. The V and J genes are TRBV11-2 and TRBJ2-4, with unresolved D. The CDR3 here is CASRQLAKNIQYF. Here the CDR3 DNA reads TGTGCCAGCCGTCAGCTAGCCAAAAACATTCAGTACTTC. Full variable domain (remainder filled in from reference TRBV11-2 and TRBJ2-4): EAGVAQSPRYKIIEKRQSVAFWCNPISGHATLYWYQQILGQGPKLLIQFQNNGVVDDSQLPKDRFSAERLKGVDSTLKIQPAKLEDSAVYLCASRQLAKNIQYFGAGTRLSVL.